The 20 T cell receptor beta chains below all came from one sample that was sequenced in a study of OX40 agonist ivuxolimab in advanced cancers. Profiling relied on immunoSEQ multiplex PCR, and the TCRdb table lists in-frame clones only, not all of them. Among tens of thousands of clones listed, 70% to 90% were seen once. Sample: CD4+ or CD8+ T cells sorted from blood, taken in a trial of the OX40 agonist ivuxolimab. The receptor set was obtained from an adult with an advanced solid tumor such as melanoma, head and neck, liver or kidney cancer.

The J gene is TRBJ2-3, the V gene TRBV7-9; 14 bases map to TRBD2. J lost 0 bases, V lost 5 bases, and 4 bases had no gene match. The CDR3 length is 17 residues. CDR1 and CDR2 (germline): SEHNR, FQNEAQ (reference sequence). CDR3 nucleotide sequence: TGTGCCAGCAGCCTGGGACTAGCGGGGGCTAGCACAGATACGCAGTATTTT. It codes for CASSLGLAGASTDTQYF.

The sample holds a few counts of this clone. The CDR3 nucleotides are TGTGCCAGCAGCTTAACCGCGGGGGGGTCAGATACGCAGTATTTT. Translation gives CASSLTAGGSDTQYF. The rearrangement links TRBV7-3 to TRBJ2-3, with 9 nucleotides matching TRBD2. The CDR3 length is 15 residues. Losses at the gene ends were 0 bases for V and 4 bases for J; bases not matched to a gene: 2. CDR1 and CDR2 from the germline V gene are SGHTA and FQGTGA.

The chain recombines TRBV7-9 with TRBJ1-4; D is uncertain. This CDR3 comprises 16 residues. Germline CDR1 and CDR2: SEHNR and FQNEAQ (reference sequence). Trimming pared 5 bases from V and 1 base from J, leaving 14 bases between. The CDR3 region is CASSRYIEKTNEKLFF. The CDR3 DNA is TGTGCCAGCAGCCGTTATATCGAAAAAACTAATGAAAAACTGTTTTTT. The full variable domain, its missing parts supplied by reference TRBV7-9 and TRBJ1-4, is DTGVSQNPRHKITKRGQNVTFRCDPISEHNRLYWYRQTLGQGPEFLTYFQNEAQLEKSRLLSDRFSAERPKGSFSTLEIQRTEQGDSAMYLCASSRYIEKTNEKLFFGSGTQLSVL.

The chain couples TRBV5-1 to TRBJ1-5, with D possibly being TRBD1 (5 bases). Trimming cost V 4 bases and J 3 bases, with 14 bases left between them. Germline V gene data show CDR1 as SGHRS and CDR2 as YFSETQ. This CDR3 contains 15 residues. In DNA, the CDR3 is TGCGCCAGCAGCCGACATTCAGGGCTCAATCAGCCCCAGCATTTT. Its translation: CASSRHSGLNQPQHF.

This clone was seen a handful of times. The rearrangement joins TRBV7-6 to TRBJ2-1, with D possibly called TRBD1 or TRBD2 (5 bases each). V lost 5 bases and J 7 bases, leaving 15 bases between the germline ends. The germline V gene has CDR1 SGHVS and CDR2 FNYEAQ. CDR3 length: 14 residues. CDR3 DNA sequence: TGTGCCAGCAGCACGGAGGTAGAGGGGAATGAGCAGTTCTTC. This encodes CASSTEVEGNEQFF.

This chain uses TRBV4-3 with TRBJ2-7, with D unresolved. Trimming shortened V by 0 bases and J by 2 bases, and 11 bases separated the two germline ends. CDR3 length: 15 residues. Germline V lookup: CDR1 LGHNA, CDR2 YSLEER. The CDR3 sequence: CASSQDFGTAYEQYF. Here the CDR3 DNA reads TGCGCCAGCAGCCAAGATTTTGGCACCGCCTACGAGCAGTACTTC.

V and J are TRBV19 and TRBJ2-1; D call uncertain. In germline, CDR1 is LNHDA, CDR2 SQIVND (reference sequence). The CDR3 extends over 13 amino acids. The V end was cut by 7 bases, the J end by 6 bases, with 13 bases between. The DNA of the CDR3 is TGTGCCAGTACAGTCGACGGGCCCAATGAGCAGTTCTTC. This encodes CASTVDGPNEQFF.

The chain employs TRBV4-3 and TRBJ2-7, with D possibly matching TRBD2 (6 bases). The V and J ends lost 5 bases and 4 bases respectively, with 18 bases between them. This CDR3 spans 15 amino acids. The V gene's germline CDR1 is LGHNA and CDR2 YSLEER. The CDR3: CASSFSGGSSYEQYF. CDR3 in DNA: TGCGCCAGCAGCTTTAGCGGAGGTTCCTCTTACGAGCAGTACTTC.

The CDR3 nucleotides read TGTGCCAGCAGTTCAGTCCGTGCAACTAATGAAAAACTGTTTTTT. It is translated as CASSSVRATNEKLFF. The chain is built from TRBV25-1 and TRBJ1-4; D uncertain. Trimming cost V 5 bases and J 0 bases, with 10 bases left between them. The CDR3 contains 15 residues. Germline V gene lookup returns CDR1 MGHDK and CDR2 SYGVNS.

The chain has TRBV14 and TRBJ1-4; D unresolved. The CDR3 contains 16 residues. V was shortened by 0 bases and J by 5 bases, with 13 bases between the two germline ends. Germline V gives CDR1 SGHDN, CDR2 FVKESK. The CDR3 region has the DNA TGTGCCAGCAGCCAAGAGAGTCCGGCGTCAAATGAAAAACTGTTTTTT. Protein product: CASSQESPASNEKLFF.

The CDR3 reads CASSLTGGDGYTF. In DNA form, the CDR3 reads TGTGCCAGCAGTTTAACAGGGGGCGATGGCTACACCTTC. The chain has TRBV28 and TRBJ1-2, with 9 bases identical to TRBD1. Germline V gives CDR1 MDHEN, CDR2 SYDVKM. Trimming took 2 bases from V and 6 from J; bases not matched to a gene: 1. The CDR3 spans 13 residues.

This clone was observed a single time. The chain combines TRBV5-1 with TRBJ1-5, with D maybe TRBD1 (6 bases). V lost 4 bases and J 7 bases, leaving 12 bases between the germline ends. The CDR3 covers 13 residues. Germline V gene sequence: CDR1 SGHRS, CDR2 YFSETQ. CDR3 sequence (DNA): TGCGCCAGCAGCCTTGGAGGGGGGCAGCCCCAGCATTTT. It encodes CASSLGGGQPQHF. The full variable domain, with the rest looked up from reference TRBV5-1 and TRBJ1-5, is KAGVTQTPRYLIKTRGQQVTLSCSPISGHRSVSWYQQTPGQGLQFLFEYFSETQRNKGNFPGRFSGRQFSNSRSEMNVSTLELGDSALYLCASSLGGGQPQHFGDGTRLSIL.

The chain couples TRBV6-5 to TRBJ1-6, with D maybe TRBD1 (5 bases). CDR1 and CDR2 from the germline V gene are MNHEY and SVGAGI. This CDR3 has 15 amino acids. Trimming left V 2 bases short and J 7 bases short, with 12 bases between. The CDR3 region is CASSYELGGNSPLHF. CDR3 bases: TGTGCCAGCAGTTACGAGCTTGGGGGAAATTCACCCCTCCACTTT.

The V gene is TRBV6-5, the J gene TRBJ1-2; D unclear. Germline V CDR1 and CDR2: MNHEY, SVGAGI. V lost 2 bases, J lost 4 bases, and 11 bases lay in between. This CDR3 has 14 residues. CDR3 region: CASSYDRAGYGYTF. The CDR3 nucleotides read TGTGCCAGCAGTTACGACCGGGCGGGCTATGGCTACACCTTC.

This chain connects TRBV9 to TRBJ2-1, with 11 bases fitting TRBD2. V dropped 2 bases and J dropped 4; count of bases not matched to a gene: 5. This CDR3 has 16 residues. The germline gives CDR1 SGDLS, CDR2 YYNGEE. As DNA, the CDR3 is TGTGCCAGCAGCGTGTCTAGCGGGGGGACTTACAATGAGCAGTTCTTC. This codes for CASSVSSGGTYNEQFF.

The gene calls are TRBV15 and TRBJ2-6; D gene ambiguous. The CDR3 spans 16 residues. Per the germline V gene, CDR1 is LNHNV and CDR2 is YYDKDF (reference sequence). V lost 0 bases to trimming and J lost 4 bases, with 10 bases between them. CDR3 residues: CATSRDRGGGANVLTF. The CDR3, as DNA: TGTGCCACCAGCAGAGATCGTGGCGGCGGGGCCAACGTCCTGACTTTC.

This clone was seen just once. The gene calls are TRBV12-5 and TRBJ2-3; weak D call: TRBD2 (6 bases). V lost 6 bases and J 4 bases, leaving 11 bases between the germline ends. CDR3 length: 13 residues. Germline values: CDR1 LGHNT, CDR2 FRNRAP. CDR3 residues: CASGGDFPDTQYF. In DNA form, the CDR3 reads TGTGCTAGTGGGGGGGACTTTCCAGATACGCAGTATTTT.

This sequence joins TRBV7-9 and TRBJ1-2; D not certain. V lost 7 bases to trimming and J lost 3 bases, with 15 bases between them. Per the germline V gene, CDR1 is SEHNR and CDR2 is FQNEAQ (reference sequence). This CDR3 region has 14 residues. CDR3 protein: CASKLEGGDYGYTF. The CDR3 DNA is TGTGCCAGCAAGCTAGAGGGCGGAGACTATGGCTACACCTTC.

V is TRBV28 and J is TRBJ1-5, with 7 bases identical to TRBD1. The J segment lost 5 bases and the V segment lost 11 bases, leaving 9 bases of the junction unmatched. From germline, CDR1 is MDHEN and CDR2 SYDVKM. The length of the CDR3 is 13 residues. The DNA for the CDR3 is TGTGCCTCTAGACAGGGAGTGCATCAGCCCCAGCATTTT. This sequence encodes CASRQGVHQPQHF.

The V gene is TRBV2, the J gene TRBJ2-1; no firm D call. This CDR3 spans 11 amino acids. Looked up from germline, CDR1 is SNHLY and CDR2 is FYNNEI. Trimming took 3 bases from V and 7 from J, leaving 4 bases between them. The CDR3 DNA reads TGTGCCAGCAGTGACAGAAATGAGCAGTTCTTC. Translating gives CASSDRNEQFF.